These 18 T cell receptor beta chains originate from one sample sequenced in a study of cytomegalovirus exposure and HLA in healthy donors (dated by TCRdb to about 2017). Libraries were built with the immunoSEQ multiplex PCR assay. For the multiplex PCR, a mixture combining 60 forward primers for TCR Vbeta segments and 13 reverse primers for TCR Jbeta segments was used. TCRdb carries this immuneACCESS record with in-frame sequences only. Its versions omit some clonotypes, under half of them owing to an unresolved V gene in the studies checked, with the rest unexplained. The sample yields some 98,000 clones; about 80% were counted once. The ten largest clonotypes hold approximately 11% of the sample. The sequenced sample consisted of PBMCs. These receptors all come from a man between 18 and 29 years old in good health and CMV-seropositive.

This chain connects TRBV11-2 to TRBJ1-5; 9 bases agree with TRBD1. This CDR3 comprises 16 residues. Germline CDR1 is SGHAT and CDR2 is FQNNGV. The J segment lost 4 bases and the V segment lost 1 base, leaving 5 bases of the junction unmatched. As DNA, the CDR3 is TGTGCCAGCAGCTTAGGAGAGACAGGGGGAAATCAGCCCCAGCATTTT. This translates into CASSLGETGGNQPQHF.

The gene calls are TRBV27 and TRBJ1-2; 10 nucleotides match TRBD1. Trimming removed 6 bases from V and 5 bases from J; junction bases left unmatched: 3. This CDR3 contains 13 residues. Germline CDR1 MNHEY, CDR2 SMNVEV (reference sequence). This CDR3 is CASSDRGPYGYTF. The CDR3 bases are TGTGCCAGCAGCGACAGGGGGCCATATGGCTACACCTTC.

The chain recombines TRBV7-7 with TRBJ2-5, with D maybe TRBD1 (5 bases). CDR3 length: 13 amino acids. Trimming stripped 1 base from V and 5 bases from J, with 8 bases between. The germline V gene has CDR1 SSHAT and CDR2 FNYEAQ (reference sequence). In nucleotides, the CDR3 is TGTGCCAGCAGCTTAGTTGGGGCGGAGACCCAGTACTTC. Translating it yields CASSLVGAETQYF.

This clone has just one count. This rearrangement joins TRBV28 to TRBJ2-1, with 9 positions matching TRBD2. V trimming: 2 bases; J trimming: 3 bases; junction bases outside the gene matches: 11. This CDR3 has 18 amino acids. Germline V lookup: CDR1 MDHEN, CDR2 SYDVKM. The CDR3: CASSLSSGGHYVYNEQFF. DNA for the CDR3: TGTGCCAGCAGTTTAAGTAGCGGGGGCCATTACGTCTACAATGAGCAGTTCTTC. The entire variable domain, with the rest obtained from reference TRBV28 and TRBJ2-1, is as follows: DVKVTQSSRYLVKRTGEKVFLECVQDMDHENMFWYRQDPGLGLRLIYFSYDVKMKEKGDIPEGYSVSREKKERFSLILESASTNQTSMYLCASSLSSGGHYVYNEQFFGPGTRLTVL.

The rearrangement links TRBV10-3 to TRBJ1-2; D remains unclear. The CDR3 extends over 16 amino acids. V dropped 10 bases and J dropped 4 bases, with 25 bases sitting between them. Germline assignment: CDR1 ENHRY and CDR2 SYGVKD. The CDR3 is CATLDVQQLAGYGYTF. In DNA, the CDR3 is TGTGCCACCCTTGATGTACAGCAACTAGCGGGCTATGGCTACACCTTC.

This clone has only a few counts. The chain links TRBV23-1 to TRBJ1-6; D is unclear. TRBV23-1 is marked as an open reading frame, function uncertain. This CDR3 has 15 residues. V was shortened by 3 bases and J by 11 bases, with 17 bases between the two germline ends. The CDR3 spells CASSHLSEGLPPLHF. Written as DNA, the CDR3 is TGCGCCAGCAGTCACCTTTCTGAAGGACTACCACCCCTCCACTTT.

In this sample, this clone turned up once. The chain has TRBV7-8 and TRBJ1-1; the D is unclear. Between the trimmed V and J ends, which lost 5 bases and 8 bases, there was a span of 12 bases. The CDR3 runs 12 residues. Germline loops: CDR1 SGHVS, CDR2 FQNEAQ. Here the CDR3 DNA reads TGTGCCAGCAGCCGGGGAGAATGGGAAGCTTTCTTT. It yields the protein CASSRGEWEAFF.

This rearrangement joins TRBV11-2 to TRBJ2-1; 8 bases align to TRBD1. Germline V CDR1 and CDR2: SGHAT, FQNNGV. The junction had 1 base not matched to a gene; V was cut back by 5 bases and J by 7 bases. The CDR3 totals 12 residues. CDR3 region: CASSQGANEQFF. The CDR3, as DNA: TGTGCCAGCAGCCAGGGGGCAAATGAGCAGTTCTTC.

This chain joins TRBV5-1 and TRBJ1-1; D unresolved. The V and J ends lost 5 bases and 2 bases respectively, with 4 bases between them. Germline loops: CDR1 SGHRS, CDR2 YFSETQ. The CDR3 has 11 residues. The CDR3 reads CASRLNTEAFF. CDR3 DNA sequence: TGCGCCAGCAGATTAAACACTGAAGCTTTCTTT.

The chain links TRBV6-5 to TRBJ2-7; 7 nucleotides agree with TRBD1. CDR3 size: 16 residues. J lost 0 bases, V lost 1 base, and 6 bases had no gene match. Germline V gene sequence: CDR1 MNHEY, CDR2 SVGAGI. CDR3 sequence reads: CASSYLSGQTSYEQYF. CDR3 bases: TGTGCCAGCAGTTACTTATCGGGACAGACCTCCTACGAGCAGTACTTC.

The V call is TRBV19, the J call TRBJ2-5; D uncertain. Germline CDR1 LNHDA, CDR2 SQIVND (reference sequence). V was trimmed by 3 bases and J by 5 bases, leaving 10 bases between them. The CDR3 contains 13 residues. Here the CDR3 reads CASSIVALETQYF. The CDR3, as DNA: TGTGCCAGTAGTATTGTAGCACTCGAGACCCAGTACTTC.

As concerns this clone: The junction differs from germline at one of its ends, possibly a read error. This same CDR3 is encoded by further DNA sequences in the sample. The J gene is TRBJ2-1, the V gene TRBV2; perhaps TRBD2 as D (7 bases). CDR3 length: 15 amino acids. Looked up from germline, CDR1 is SNHLY and CDR2 is FYNNEI. CDR3 sequence: CAKGRQQGGSDEQFF. The CDR3 DNA is TGCGCCAAGGGTCGCCAACAGGGAGGGAGCGATGAGCAGTTCTTC.

The rearrangement joins TRBV5-1 to TRBJ1-2; tentatively, D is TRBD1 (6 bases). The CDR3 has 17 residues. Per germline, CDR1 SGHRS and CDR2 YFSETQ. V lost 0 bases, J lost 5 bases, and 20 bases lay in between. The CDR3 sequence: CASSLGPLRQDSYGYTF. The CDR3 DNA sequence: TGCGCCAGCAGCTTGGGCCCCCTTAGACAGGATTCTTATGGCTACACCTTC. Together with reference TRBV5-1 and TRBJ1-2, the CDR3 gives the full variable domain: KAGVTQTPRYLIKTRGQQVTLSCSPISGHRSVSWYQQTPGQGLQFLFEYFSETQRNKGNFPGRFSGRQFSNSRSEMNVSTLELGDSALYLCASSLGPLRQDSYGYTFGSGTRLTVV.

A single count supports this clone. The rearrangement uses TRBV7-9 and TRBJ2-7; 10 bases line up with TRBD1. Trimming cost V 5 bases and J 5 bases; bases outside gene matches: 12. Germline values: CDR1 SEHNR, CDR2 FQNEAQ (reference sequence). The CDR3 is 16 amino acids. The chain's CDR3 is CASSPGPGQGQHEQYF. The CDR3 coding sequence is TGTGCCAGCAGCCCGGGGCCGGGACAGGGGCAACACGAGCAGTACTTC. The variable domain in full, completed from reference TRBV7-9 and TRBJ2-7, reads DTGVSQNPRHKITKRGQNVTFRCDPISEHNRLYWYRQTLGQGPEFLTYFQNEAQLEKSRLLSDRFSAERPKGSFSTLEIQRTEQGDSAMYLCASSPGPGQGQHEQYFGPGTRLTVT.

This clone turned up a few times. The chain carries TRBV5-6 and TRBJ1-1; D perhaps matches TRBD1 (6 bases). Germline V lookup: CDR1 SGHDT, CDR2 YYEEEE. This CDR3 comprises 13 residues. V shed 4 bases and J shed 5 bases, with 12 bases lying between them. DNA of the CDR3: TGTGCCAGCAGCACCTCCAGGGGAACTGAAGCTTTCTTT. Translated: CASSTSRGTEAFF.

CDR3 nucleotides: TGTGCCAGCAGTGACCTGACAGGGGGTAATCAGCCCCAGCATTTT. Its protein is CASSDLTGGNQPQHF. The chain combines TRBV6-1 with TRBJ1-5, with 9 bases identical to TRBD1. The germline gives CDR1 MNHNS, CDR2 SASEGT. This CDR3 comprises 15 residues. V gave up 3 bases and J gave up 4 bases; unmatched junction bases: 4.

A few counts support this clone. The rearrangement uses TRBV7-2 and TRBJ2-5; 9 bases are a match to TRBD2. With V trimmed by 5 bases and J by 4 bases, 8 bases remained unmatched. CDR1 and CDR2 (germline): SGHTA, FQGNSA. The CDR3 runs to 15 residues. DNA of the CDR3: TGTGCCAGCAGCACCGCGGGGGGGGCGAGAGAGACCCAGTACTTC. It yields the protein CASSTAGGARETQYF.

The rearrangement uses TRBV7-8 and TRBJ2-7, with unresolved D. Germline assignment: CDR1 SGHVS and CDR2 FQNEAQ. The CDR3 is made up of 13 amino acids. The V end was cut by 4 bases, the J end by 5 bases, with 12 bases between. CDR3 loop: CASSYLRLDEQYF. DNA of the CDR3: TGTGCCAGCAGCTATCTAAGACTCGACGAGCAGTACTTC.